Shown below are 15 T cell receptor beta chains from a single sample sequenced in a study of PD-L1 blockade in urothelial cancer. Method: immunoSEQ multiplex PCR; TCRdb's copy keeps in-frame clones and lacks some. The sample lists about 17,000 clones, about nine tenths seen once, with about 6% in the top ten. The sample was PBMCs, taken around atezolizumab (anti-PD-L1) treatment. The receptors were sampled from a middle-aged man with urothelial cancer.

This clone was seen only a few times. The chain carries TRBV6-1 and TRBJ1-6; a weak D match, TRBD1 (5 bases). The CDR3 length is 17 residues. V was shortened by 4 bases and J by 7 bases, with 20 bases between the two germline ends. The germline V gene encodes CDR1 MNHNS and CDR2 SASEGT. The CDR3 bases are TGTGCCAGCAGTGGGTCTTTATCTGGGGCGAGGAATTCACCCCTCCACTTT. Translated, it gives CASSGSLSGARNSPLHF.

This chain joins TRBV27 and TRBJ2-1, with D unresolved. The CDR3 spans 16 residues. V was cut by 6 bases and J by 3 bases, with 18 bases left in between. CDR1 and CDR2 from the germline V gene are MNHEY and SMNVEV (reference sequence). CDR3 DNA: TGTGCCAGCAGCCGTCGCGTGCCCAAAATCTACAATGAGCAGTTCTTC. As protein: CASSRRVPKIYNEQFF.

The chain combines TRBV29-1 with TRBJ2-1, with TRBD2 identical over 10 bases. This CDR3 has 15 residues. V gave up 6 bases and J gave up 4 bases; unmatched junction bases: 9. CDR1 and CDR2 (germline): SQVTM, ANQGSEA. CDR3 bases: TGCAGCGTCGAACCGCTAGCGGGGGAGTACAATGAGCAGTTCTTC. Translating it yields CSVEPLAGEYNEQFF.

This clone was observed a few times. The CDR3 loop is CATRGRPPLHF. CDR3 nucleotides: TGTGCCACCCGAGGGAGACCACCCCTCCACTTT. The chain employs TRBV28 and TRBJ1-6, with no clear D. Trimming removed 10 bases from V and 11 bases from J, with 12 bases in between. CDR1 is MDHEN, CDR2 SYDVKM, per germline. The CDR3 is made up of 11 amino acids.

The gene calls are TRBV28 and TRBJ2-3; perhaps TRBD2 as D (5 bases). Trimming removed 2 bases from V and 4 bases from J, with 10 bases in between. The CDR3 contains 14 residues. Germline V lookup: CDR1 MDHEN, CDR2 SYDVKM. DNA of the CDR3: TGTGCCAGCAGTTTACGGGATTTGGCAGATACGCAGTATTTT. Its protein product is CASSLRDLADTQYF.

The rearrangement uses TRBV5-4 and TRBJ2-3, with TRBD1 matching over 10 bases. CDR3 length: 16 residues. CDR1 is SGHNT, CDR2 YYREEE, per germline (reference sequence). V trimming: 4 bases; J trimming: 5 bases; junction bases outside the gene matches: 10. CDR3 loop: CASSVRGQGIGDTQYF. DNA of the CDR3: TGTGCCAGCAGCGTGAGGGGACAGGGGATCGGAGATACGCAGTATTTT.

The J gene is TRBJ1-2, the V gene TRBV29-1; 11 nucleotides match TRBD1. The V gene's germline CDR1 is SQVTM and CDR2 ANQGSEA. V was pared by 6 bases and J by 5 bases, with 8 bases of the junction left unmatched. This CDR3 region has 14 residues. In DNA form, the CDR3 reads TGCAGCGTAAGAACGGGACAGGGGGAATATGGCTACACCTTC. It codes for CSVRTGQGEYGYTF.

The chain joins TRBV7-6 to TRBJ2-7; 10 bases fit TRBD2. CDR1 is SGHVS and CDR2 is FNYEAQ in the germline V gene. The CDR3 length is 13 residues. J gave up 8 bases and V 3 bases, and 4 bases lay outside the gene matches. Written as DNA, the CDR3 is TGTGCCAGCAGCTTGGTACTAGCGGGGCAGCAGTACTTC. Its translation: CASSLVLAGQQYF.

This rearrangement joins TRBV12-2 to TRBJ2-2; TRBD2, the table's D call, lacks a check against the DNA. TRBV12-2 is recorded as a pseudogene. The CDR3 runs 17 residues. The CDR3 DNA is TGTGCAAGTTTTCGCCGGCTAGCGGGACGGGTAGCCGGGGAGCTGTTTTTT. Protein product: CASFRRLAGRVAGELFF.

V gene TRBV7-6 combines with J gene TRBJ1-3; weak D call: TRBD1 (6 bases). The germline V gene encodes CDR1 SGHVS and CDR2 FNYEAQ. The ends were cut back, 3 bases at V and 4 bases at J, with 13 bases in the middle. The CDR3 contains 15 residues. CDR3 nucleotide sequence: TGTGCCAGCAGCTTGGGCAGGGGATCCGGAAACACCATATATTTT. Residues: CASSLGRGSGNTIYF.

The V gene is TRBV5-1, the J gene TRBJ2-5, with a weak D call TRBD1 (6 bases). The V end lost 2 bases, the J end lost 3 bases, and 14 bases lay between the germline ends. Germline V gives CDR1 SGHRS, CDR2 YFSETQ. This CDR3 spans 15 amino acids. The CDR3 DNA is TGCGCCAGCAGCTTCCTTGACAGGTTGAAAGAGACCCAGTACTTC. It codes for CASSFLDRLKETQYF.

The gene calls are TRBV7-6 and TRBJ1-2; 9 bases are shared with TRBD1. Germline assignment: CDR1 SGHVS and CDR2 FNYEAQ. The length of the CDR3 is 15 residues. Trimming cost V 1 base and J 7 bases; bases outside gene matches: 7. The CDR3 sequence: CASSLVGGQGSGYTF. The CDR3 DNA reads TGTGCCAGCAGCTTAGTCGGGGGACAGGGTTCTGGCTACACCTTC.

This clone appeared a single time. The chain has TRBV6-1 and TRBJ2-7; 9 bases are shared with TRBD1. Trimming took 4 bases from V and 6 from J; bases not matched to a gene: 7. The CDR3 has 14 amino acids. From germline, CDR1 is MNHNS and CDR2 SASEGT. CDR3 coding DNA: TGTGCCAGCAGTGTAGGGACAGGGACGGGCGAGCAGTACTTC. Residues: CASSVGTGTGEQYF.

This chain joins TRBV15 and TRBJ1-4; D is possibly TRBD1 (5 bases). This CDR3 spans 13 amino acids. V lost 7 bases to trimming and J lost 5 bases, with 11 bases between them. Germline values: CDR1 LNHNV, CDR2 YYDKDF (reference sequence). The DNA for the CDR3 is TGTGCCACCACCGGCTGGGGCAATGAAAAACTGTTTTTT. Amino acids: CATTGWGNEKLFF. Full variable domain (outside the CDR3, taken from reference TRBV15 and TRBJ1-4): DAMVIQNPRYQVTQFGKPVTLSCSQTLNHNVMYWYQQKSSQAPKLLFHYYDKDFNNEADTPDNFQSRRPNTSFCFLDIRSPGLGDTAMYLCATTGWGNEKLFFGSGTQLSVL.

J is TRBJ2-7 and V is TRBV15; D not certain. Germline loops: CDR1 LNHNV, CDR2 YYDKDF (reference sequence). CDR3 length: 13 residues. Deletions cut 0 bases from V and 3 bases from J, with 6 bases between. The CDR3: CATSRDPSYEQYF. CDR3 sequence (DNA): TGTGCCACCAGCAGAGATCCCAGCTACGAGCAGTACTTC.